This is a list of T cell receptor beta chains from one sample in a study of OX40 agonist ivuxolimab in advanced cancers. Profiled with immunoSEQ multiplex PCR; TCRdb holds only in-frame clones, not every one. The sample holds 65,000 to 80,000 clones, 85% to 95% seen once. This specimen was CD4+ or CD8+ T cells sorted from blood, taken in a trial of the OX40 agonist ivuxolimab. The receptors shown here come from an adult with an advanced solid tumor such as melanoma, head and neck, liver or kidney cancer. Both conserved end residues are part of each CDR3. A D gene is named only where the DNA matches it firmly. Only part of the rows carry a size: once, few, many, or a class if the clone is expanded.

clone size,J gene,D gene,V gene,CDR3 DNA,CDR3 protein
NA,TRBJ2-7,NA,TRBV6-5,TGTGCCAGCAGTTCTTGGCGCTACGAGCAGTACTTC,CASSSWRYEQYF
NA,TRBJ1-5,NA,TRBV11-2,TGTGCCAGCAGCTTTGGCAATAGCAATCAGCCCCAGCATTTT,CASSFGNSNQPQHF
NA,TRBJ2-7,NA,TRBV7-2,TGTGCCAGCAGCCCCGTCACCGCCTACGAGCAGTACTTC,CASSPVTAYEQYF
NA,TRBJ2-5,NA,TRBV5-4,TGTGCCAGCAGCTTCGGGGGCGCAGAGGAGACCCAGTACTTC,CASSFGGAEETQYF
NA,TRBJ1-5,NA,TRBV28,TGTGCCAGCACCGGGGGGCTGGGGGAACCCCAGCATTTT,CASTGGLGEPQHF
NA,TRBJ2-7,TRBD2,TRBV19,TGTGCCAGTAGCGCCCTTTGGGAAGCGGGAGATCGCGAGCAGTACTTC,CASSALWEAGDREQYF
NA,TRBJ1-2,TRBD1,TRBV5-1,TGCGCCAGCACCCCCGACAGGGGCACGCGCTACACCTTC,CASTPDRGTRYTF
few,TRBJ2-7,TRBD2,TRBV11-2,TGTGCCAGCAGCTTAGATGTAGCGGGATCCTACGAGCAGTACTTC,CASSLDVAGSYEQYF
few,TRBJ1-2,TRBD1,TRBV13,TGTGCCAGCAGCACTGACAGGGGTCGGTATGGCTACACCTTC,CASSTDRGRYGYTF
few,TRBJ1-4,NA,TRBV4-3,TGCGCCAGCAGCCAAGGGGTTGGGGATGAAAAACTGTTTTTT,CASSQGVGDEKLFF
NA,TRBJ2-5,NA,TRBV5-6,TGTGCCAGCAGCTTGAGCAGTTACCAAGAGACCCAGTACTTC,CASSLSSYQETQYF
NA,TRBJ2-1,NA,TRBV19,TGTGCCAGTAGTTCAGGACTCTACTACAATGAGCAGTTCTTC,CASSSGLYYNEQFF
few,TRBJ1-5,NA,TRBV2,TGTGCCAGCAGCCTTGGGTATCAGCCCCAGCATTTT,CASSLGYQPQHF
NA,TRBJ2-7,NA,TRBV11-3,TGTGCCAGCAGCTTCGGGGCAGCCTACGAGCAGTACTTC,CASSFGAAYEQYF
NA,TRBJ2-2,NA,TRBV10-2,TGCGCCAGCAGTGAGTCTACTTTCGCCGGGGAGCTGTTTTTT,CASSESTFAGELFF
NA,TRBJ2-3,TRBD2,TRBV5-4,TGTGCCAGCAGCTTGGAGCTTGGGACTAGCGGGAATACGCAGTATTTT,CASSLELGTSGNTQYF
NA,TRBJ2-2,NA,TRBV6-1,TGTGCCAGCAGTGAGGAGCGGGCGAACACCGGGGAGCTGTTTTTT,CASSEERANTGELFF
NA,TRBJ2-7,NA,TRBV27,TGTGCCAGCAGTTTATCGGGTAGCCCGGGGGCTTACGAGCAGTACTTC,CASSLSGSPGAYEQYF
NA,TRBJ1-1,TRBD1,TRBV6-5,TGTGCCGTCCGGGACAGGGGATTTCGGAACACTGAAGCTTTCTTT,CAVRDRGFRNTEAFF
NA,TRBJ2-2,TRBD2,TRBV10-3,TGTGCCGCCGGGACTAGCGGGACCGGGGAGCTGTTTTTT,CAAGTSGTGELFF
NA,TRBJ2-4,TRBD1,TRBV6-5,TGTGCCAGCAGTTTACTACCGGGACAGGGAGGAGCTCAGTACTTC,CASSLLPGQGGAQYF
NA,TRBJ2-3,TRBD2,TRBV29-1,TGCAGCGTTACTCATGGGGTAGCGGGCTTTACTAGCACAGATACGCAGTATTTT,CSVTHGVAGFTSTDTQYF
NA,TRBJ1-1,NA,TRBV4-3,TGCGCCAGCAGCCAAGGGGGGCATAGTATGAACACTGAAGCTTTCTTT,CASSQGGHSMNTEAFF
NA,TRBJ2-7,TRBD1,TRBV18,TGTGCCAGCTCACCAACAGGGGGCATCGAGCAGTACTTC,CASSPTGGIEQYF
NA,TRBJ2-2,TRBD1,TRBV28,TGTGCCAGCCAAAGAACAGGGGCGGTTCCCTTAGGCGGGGAGCTGTTTTTT,CASQRTGAVPLGGELFF
NA,TRBJ2-7,NA,TRBV5-6,TGTGCCAGCAGCTTGGGACTGGGGCGAGGGGAGCAGTACTTC,CASSLGLGRGEQYF
many,TRBJ2-7,NA,TRBV19,TGTGCCAGTAGTGGGCGGGGACGGAAACCCTCGGGGTACGAGCAGTACTTC,CASSGRGRKPSGYEQYF
once,TRBJ2-7,TRBD2,TRBV27,TGTGCCAGCACCTTCAAGGGGACTAGCGGGAAAAGCGAGCAGTACTTC,CASTFKGTSGKSEQYF
NA,TRBJ2-5,NA,TRBV10-1,TGCGCCAGCAGTGTTAGGGTAGGCGAGACCCAGTACTTC,CASSVRVGETQYF
NA,TRBJ2-3,NA,TRBV14,TGTGCCAGCAGCCAAGGAAGGGGGGGGAGCGGAGTGCGGTGGTATTTT,CASSQGRGGSGVRWYF
once,TRBJ2-2,NA,TRBV5-1,TGCGCCAGCAGCTTTGGCACCGGGGAGCTGTTTTTT,CASSFGTGELFF
NA,TRBJ2-1,TRBD2,TRBV9,TGTGCCAGCACGGGACACCCGACTAGCGGACGAGACAATGAGCAGTTCTTC,CASTGHPTSGRDNEQFF